Detailed here is one T cell receptor (beta chain). Its antigen has not been determined. No much larger clonotype is one base removed from it; base qualities were not supplied. These data come from a study of T cell responses to AZD1222 COVID-19 vaccine (dated by TCRdb to about 2021). Some background on the complete study: AZD1222 recipients whose second dose came at about 4 weeks and those whose second dose came at about 12 weeks were combined into one group, since spike-specific TCR depth and breadth did not differ between the two schedules. A total of around 240 trial participants underwent TCR sequencing, of whom about 210 received two doses of AZD1222 and some 25 received two doses of the MenACWY control vaccine. Trial participants were enrolled by age into 18-55, 56-69 and 70-plus year subgroups, with approximately 150, 28 and 58 TCR-sequenced participants respectively. Overall results and qualifications from the work: CD4 TCRs associated with the vaccine covered the entire spike protein, and the dominant responses were in regions 160-218 and 743-854. After two AZD1222 doses, both the breadth and the depth of spike-specific TCRs were significantly higher than at day 0 and than in MenACWY recipients. Conclusions about previously exposed vaccinees were limited because only a handful of AZD1222 recipients were SARS-CoV-2 seropositive at baseline. Epitopes outside the regions mutated in the B.1.351 and B.1.1.7 variants were reportedly recognized by nearly half of the unique spike-specific TCRs. The 56-69-year group was small, and its depth increase did not reach significance, likely because of low power. Participants were mostly white British, with more females than males. The authors suggested clonal diversity may have been underestimated. Because no day 14 peak-response samples were available, repertoires were characterized only after the peak T cell response.

The label giving this sample's time point can be read as: baseline before first vaccination. Vaccinee samples were obtained from the UK trials COV001 and COV002, which included a single-blind randomized controlled phase 2/3 trial of AZD1222 (ChAdOx1 nCoV-19) in healthy adults. For TCRbeta chain sequencing, PBMC samples from trial participants were taken at day 0 and at day 28 after the second dose. The CDR3 regions of human TCRbeta chains were analyzed by immunosequencing. Under the source paper's analysis protocol: TCRs in the repertoires were matched against a reference library of SARS-CoV-2-specific TCRs that had been generated with the MIRA antigen-specificity platform. Breadth meant the fraction of unique TCRs that were SARS-CoV-2-associated, whereas depth meant the fraction of total T cells that were SARS-CoV-2-associated. Using the MIRA data, each spike-specific TCR was mapped to the spike region that the TCR reacts to and placed in a CD4 or CD8 class. Log10-transformed breadth and depth values were compared by one-way ANOVA with Sidak's multiple comparisons tests. TCRdb took this table from immuneACCESS and kept in-frame rearrangements with V and J called. Such tables lack part of the clones; where checked against another copy, unresolved V genes explain under half of the gap, and the rest is unexplained. From that table come the V and J calls and clone size; the DNA was used to work out D and trimming. In all, the sample holds around 100,000 clones, and 80% to 95% of those were seen once. Together, the top ten hold about 5% of the sample.

The CDR3 runs 15 amino acids, cysteine and phenylalanine included. CDR3 DNA only is kept here, 45 bases in frame from base 1. From a lookup of the germline V gene, CDR1 and CDR2 are SGHRS and YFSETQ. From V the trimming removes 5 bases and from J it removes 3 bases, while the gene matches leave 3 bases of the junction unaccounted for. This clonotype was obtained from an adult in good health. The sequence joins TRBV5-1 to TRBJ1-4, with 11 junctional bases fitting TRBD1. The sample consisted of peripheral blood, taken on day 0 of AZD1222 vaccination. The encoded CDR3 is CASRGQGAANEKLFF. The DNA sequence is as follows: TGCGCCAGCAGAGGACAGGGGGCGGCTAATGAAAAACTGTTTTTT.